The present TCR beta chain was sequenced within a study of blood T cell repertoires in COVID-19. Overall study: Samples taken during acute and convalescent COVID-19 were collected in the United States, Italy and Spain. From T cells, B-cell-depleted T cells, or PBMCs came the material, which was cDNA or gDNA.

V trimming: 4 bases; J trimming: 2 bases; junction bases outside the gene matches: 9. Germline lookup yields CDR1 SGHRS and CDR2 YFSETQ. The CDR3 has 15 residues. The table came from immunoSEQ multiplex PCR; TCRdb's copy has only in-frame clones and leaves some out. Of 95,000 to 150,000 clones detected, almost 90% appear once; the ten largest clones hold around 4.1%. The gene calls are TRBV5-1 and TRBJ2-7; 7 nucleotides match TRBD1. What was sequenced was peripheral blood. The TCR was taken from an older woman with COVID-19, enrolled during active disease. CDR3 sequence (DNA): TGCGCCAGCAGCGGGGGACAGACTCCGACCTACGAGCAGTACTTC. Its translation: CASSGGQTPTYEQYF.